The 28 T cell receptor beta chains below were found in one sample sequenced in a study of T-cell memory formation after mild COVID-19. TCRdb re-called the 5' RACE reads with MiXCR, one entry per CDR3 protein. The table lists over 450,000 distinct CDR3 sequences, around 20% of them singletons, with under 15% in the top ten. Sequenced input: PBMCs or a T cell subset sorted from them (not recorded which). All receptors derive from an adult woman who had mild COVID-19 (a few samples of this study predate the infection). Cell type and time point are not known.

This clonotype has more than one count but fewer than ten. This sequence joins TRBV15 and TRBJ2-7; TRBD1 is a possible D gene (5 bases). The germline gives CDR1 LNHNV, CDR2 YYDKDF (reference sequence). V lost 0 bases and J lost 0, with 9 bases in between. This CDR3 region has 15 residues. CDR3 in amino acids: CATSREGAGSYEQYF. The DNA of the CDR3 is TGTGCCACCAGCAGAGAAGGGGCCGGCTCCTACGAGCAGTACTTC.

This clonotype was detected only a few times. The chain's CDR3 is CASSPTATNQPQHF. Written as DNA, the CDR3 is TGCGCCAGCAGCCCAACCGCGACAAATCAGCCCCAGCATTTT. This chain connects TRBV4-1 to TRBJ1-5; unclear D gene. CDR3 length: 14 residues. V lost 4 bases and J 4 bases, leaving 11 bases between the germline ends. The germline CDR1 and CDR2 sequences are MGHRA and YSYEKL.

The chain uses TRBV7-9 and TRBJ2-7, with 9 bases identical to TRBD2. The CDR3 contains 13 residues. Germline trimming cut 9 bases from V and 3 bases from J; bases unmatched to any gene: 6. Germline V gene lookup returns CDR1 SEHNR and CDR2 FQNEAQ (reference sequence). The chain's CDR3 is CASAGGTDYEQYF. The CDR3 coding sequence is TGTGCCAGTGCGGGGGGGACAGACTACGAGCAGTACTTC.

Remarks on this clonotype: A clone one base away is much larger, so this may be a read error. V usage is TRBV6-5 and J usage is TRBJ2-3; no firm D call. CDR1 is MNHEY, CDR2 SVGAGI, per germline. This CDR3 has 14 amino acids. CDR3 protein: CVSSYGSSTDTQYF. In DNA form, the CDR3 reads TGTGTCAGCAGTTACGGGTCAAGCACAGATACGCAGTATTTT.

This chain uses TRBV4-1 with TRBJ2-1, with 11 bases fitting TRBD2. Germline loops: CDR1 MGHRA, CDR2 YSYEKL. The CDR3 length is 15 residues. With 3 bases clipped from V and 5 bases from J, the junction kept 3 bases outside the gene matches. Written as DNA, the CDR3 is TGCGCCAGCAGCCATAGCGGGGGGGCAAACAATGAGCAGTTCTTC. This gives the protein CASSHSGGANNEQFF.

The chain employs TRBV7-6 and TRBJ2-5, with TRBD2 identical over 10 bases. Germline loops: CDR1 SGHVS, CDR2 FNYEAQ. CDR3 length: 16 amino acids. V gave up 0 bases and J gave up 3 bases; unmatched junction bases: 4. DNA for the CDR3: TGTGCCAGCAGCTTAGCACGAAGCGGGGGGGAAGAGACCCAGTACTTC. Protein sequence: CASSLARSGGEETQYF.

The V call is TRBV11-2, the J call TRBJ2-1; 7 bases match TRBD2. Germline CDR1 reads SGHAT; CDR2 reads FQNNGV. The V segment lost 0 bases and the J segment 4 bases; nucleotides outside the gene matches: 6. The CDR3 contains 16 residues. CDR3 coding DNA: TGTGCCAGCAGCTTAGAACGGGTCGGGGGGTACAATGAGCAGTTCTTC. Protein sequence: CASSLERVGGYNEQFF.

This clonotype was seen ten or more times. The chain employs TRBV7-2 and TRBJ2-5, with 11 bases fitting TRBD1. The length of the CDR3 is 11 residues. The J segment lost 14 bases and the V segment lost 5 bases, leaving 4 bases of the junction unmatched. CDR1 is SGHTA, CDR2 FQGNSA, per germline. The CDR3 region is CASSPGQGAYF. Here the CDR3 DNA reads TGTGCCAGCAGCCCAGGACAGGGGGCATACTTC. The whole variable domain, remainder taken from reference TRBV7-2 and TRBJ2-5, is GAGVSQSPSNKVTEKGKDVELRCDPISGHTALYWYRQSLGQGLEFLIYFQGNSAPDKSGLPSDRFSAERTGGSVSTLTIQRTQQEDSAVYLCASSPGQGAYFGPGTRLLVL.

CDR3 coding DNA: TGTGCCAGCAGTTTCCGCAGGGTTAGAAACACCATATATTTT. Its translation: CASSFRRVRNTIYF. V is TRBV12-3 or TRBV12-4 and J is TRBJ1-3; a possible D gene is TRBD1 (5 bases). The CDR3 is 14 amino acids. The ends were cut back, 3 bases at V and 5 bases at J, with 11 bases in the middle.

This clonotype was counted many times. The chain joins TRBV7-3 to TRBJ2-3, with D uncertain. This CDR3 spans 13 amino acids. CDR1 is SGHTA, CDR2 FQGTGA, per germline. V gave up 5 bases and J gave up 4 bases, with 10 bases separating them. The CDR3 sequence: CASSSPPADTQYF. As DNA, the CDR3 is TGTGCCAGCAGCAGCCCCCCCGCAGATACGCAGTATTTT. Together with reference TRBV7-3 and TRBJ2-3, the CDR3 gives the full variable domain: GAGVSQTPSNKVTEKGKYVELRCDPISGHTALYWYRQSLGQGPEFLIYFQGTGAADDSGLPNDRFFAVRPEGSVSTLKIQRTERGDSAVYLCASSSPPADTQYFGPGTRLTVL.

This rearrangement joins TRBV6-6 to TRBJ2-7, with 10 bases fitting TRBD2. Germline V gene data show CDR1 as MNHNY and CDR2 as SVGAGI (reference sequence). Losses at the gene ends were 7 bases for V and 1 base for J; bases not matched to a gene: 7. The CDR3 is 15 amino acids. For the CDR3, the DNA is TGTGCCAGCACCCAAACTAGCGGGATTTCCTACGAGCAGTACTTC. It codes for CASTQTSGISYEQYF.

The chain links TRBV5-1 to TRBJ1-1; D uncertain. CDR3 size: 17 residues. Germline CDR1 is SGHRS and CDR2 is YFSETQ. Trimming removed 2 bases from V and 0 bases from J, with 17 bases in between. In DNA form, the CDR3 reads TGCGCCAGCAGCTTCGGGTGGCACTCGCTGATGAACACTGAAGCTTTCTTT. Its translation is CASSFGWHSLMNTEAFF.

This chain connects TRBV18 to TRBJ2-4, with D possibly being TRBD1 (6 bases). Germline V lookup: CDR1 KGHSH, CDR2 LQKENI. The ends were cut back, 3 bases at V and 1 base at J, with 13 bases in the middle. The CDR3 has 16 amino acids. The CDR3 DNA follows: TGTGCCAGCTCACCTGAACAGGGCTGGGCCAAAAACATTCAGTACTTC. Protein: CASSPEQGWAKNIQYF.

The chain has TRBV7-9 and TRBJ2-7, with 8 bases matching TRBD1. The CDR3 length is 17 residues. V shed 5 bases, J shed 3 bases, and the junction held 15 bases outside the gene matches. Germline values: CDR1 SEHNR, CDR2 FQNEAQ (reference sequence). CDR3: CASSPLEGQAKHYEQYF. CDR3 nucleotide sequence: TGTGCCAGCAGCCCCCTGGAGGGACAGGCCAAACACTACGAGCAGTACTTC.

This chain links TRBV5-1 with TRBJ2-5; TRBD2 aligns across 11 bases. The germline CDR1 and CDR2 sequences are SGHRS and YFSETQ. The V segment lost 2 bases and the J segment 5 bases; nucleotides outside the gene matches: 5. The CDR3 runs 15 residues. The CDR3 DNA sequence: TGCGCCAGCAGCTTAGGGGGGACTAGCGGCGAGACCCAGTACTTC. Encoded protein: CASSLGGTSGETQYF.

This clonotype was observed at least ten times. The V gene is TRBV11-2, the J gene TRBJ2-2, with no clear D. This CDR3 comprises 14 residues. V was pared by 0 bases and J by 5 bases, with 7 bases between. CDR1 and CDR2 from the germline V gene are SGHAT and FQNNGV. This chain's CDR3 is CASSLDVATGELFF. CDR3 sequence (DNA): TGTGCCAGCAGCTTAGATGTGGCTACCGGGGAGCTGTTTTTT.

This clonotype has a count of ten or more. V usage is TRBV7-2 and J usage is TRBJ1-2, with a tentative D call TRBD1 (5 bases). V shed 2 bases and J shed 5 bases, with 15 bases lying between them. Germline loops: CDR1 SGHTA, CDR2 FQGNSA. The CDR3 has 15 residues. This CDR3 is CASSLITDSLYGYTF. CDR3 sequence (DNA): TGTGCCAGCAGCTTAATAACCGACAGCTTATATGGCTACACCTTC. Supplemented by reference TRBV7-2 and TRBJ1-2, the full variable domain reads GAGVSQSPSNKVTEKGKDVELRCDPISGHTALYWYRQSLGQGLEFLIYFQGNSAPDKSGLPSDRFSAERTGGSVSTLTIQRTQQEDSAVYLCASSLITDSLYGYTFGSGTRLTVV.

This clonotype was found many times. V is TRBV5-6 and J is TRBJ2-3; D not certain. Germline V gene lookup returns CDR1 SGHDT and CDR2 YYEEEE. This CDR3 is built from 13 residues. Trimming took off 4 bases at V and 5 bases at J, with 11 bases between the two ends. In nucleotides, the CDR3 is TGTGCCAGCAGCCGACGGGCACAAGATACGCAGTATTTT. Its translation is CASSRRAQDTQYF. Based on the CDR3 plus reference TRBV5-6 and TRBJ2-3, the full variable domain is DAGVTQSPTHLIKTRGQQVTLRCSPKSGHDTVSWYQQALGQGPQFIFQYYEEEERQRGNFPDRFSGHQFPNYSSELNVNALLLGDSALYLCASSRRAQDTQYFGPGTRLTVL.

This clonotype was recorded a few times. The genes are TRBV2 and TRBJ2-3, with D uncertain. The CDR3 is 11 residues long. Germline loops: CDR1 SNHLY, CDR2 FYNNEI. Trimming took off 7 bases at V and 6 bases at J, with 8 bases between the two ends. The CDR3 coding sequence is TGTGCCAGCACACTCCACGATACGCAGTATTTT. Its translation is CASTLHDTQYF.

This clonotype was seen ten or more times. J is TRBJ2-1 and V is TRBV7-9; 10 bases match TRBD2. The V segment lost 1 base and the J segment 7 bases; nucleotides outside the gene matches: 4. Germline V CDR1 and CDR2: SEHNR, FQNEAQ (reference sequence). The CDR3 totals 15 residues. The CDR3 bases are TGTGCCAGCAGCTTAGAGGGACTAGCGTGGAATGAGCAGTTCTTC. Protein: CASSLEGLAWNEQFF.

The table lists this clonotype with many counts. This chain joins TRBV9 and TRBJ1-1; D is undetermined. The CDR3 extends over 14 amino acids. The germline V gene has CDR1 SGDLS and CDR2 YYNGEE. V lost 1 base and J 4 bases, leaving 11 bases between the germline ends. CDR3 region: CASSVMVGSTEAFF. CDR3 nucleotides: TGTGCCAGCAGCGTAATGGTTGGGAGCACTGAAGCTTTCTTT.

This clonotype was seen more than once but under ten times. The CDR3, as DNA: TGTGCCAGCACTTTAGCGGGGGGAACAGTCAATGAGCAGTTCTTC. Translating gives CASTLAGGTVNEQFF. The V call is TRBV6-2 or TRBV6-3, the J call TRBJ2-1; 10 bases are shared with TRBD2. The V and J ends lost 7 bases and 6 bases, in that order; junction bases with no gene match: 9. CDR3 length: 15 residues. Germline V gene lookup returns CDR1 MNHEY and CDR2 SVGEGT.

This clonotype was counted only a few times. The chain carries TRBV7-6 and TRBJ2-7; D may be TRBD2 (6 bases). Trimming left V 2 bases short and J 3 bases short, with 11 bases between. From germline, CDR1 is SGHVS and CDR2 FNYEAQ. The CDR3 covers 14 residues. The CDR3: CASSLPAGSYEQYF. The CDR3 DNA reads TGTGCCAGCAGCTTACCCGCCGGGAGCTACGAGCAGTACTTC.

J is TRBJ1-1 and V is TRBV27; the match to TRBD1 covers 8 bases. The germline V gene has CDR1 MNHEY and CDR2 SMNVEV (reference sequence). Unmatched junction bases numbered 11, after V lost 4 bases and J lost 4 bases. The CDR3 totals 16 residues. CDR3 loop: CASSSTGGGRVTEAFF. CDR3 bases: TGTGCCAGCAGTTCAACAGGGGGGGGACGAGTCACTGAAGCTTTCTTT.

This clonotype was detected only a few times. The chain uses TRBV14 and TRBJ2-1, with 11 nucleotides matching TRBD1. V was clipped by 6 bases and J by 6 bases; unmatched bases: 13. The CDR3 has 17 amino acids. CDR1 SGHDN and CDR2 FVKESK come from the germline V gene. CDR3 amino acids: CASSLAPRDRGINEQFF. In DNA form, the CDR3 reads TGTGCCAGCAGTCTTGCTCCCCGGGACAGGGGGATCAATGAGCAGTTCTTC. Drawing the rest from reference TRBV14 and TRBJ2-1, the complete variable domain is EAGVTQFPSHSVIEKGQTVTLRCDPISGHDNLYWYRRVMGKEIKFLLHFVKESKQDESGMPNNRFLAERTGGTYSTLKVQPAELEDSGVYFCASSLAPRDRGINEQFFGPGTRLTVL.

The CDR3 is CAISRTEDVTYEQYF. The CDR3 DNA sequence: TGTGCCATCAGTCGGACAGAAGATGTGACCTACGAGCAGTACTTC. The V gene is TRBV10-3, the J gene TRBJ2-7; a weak D match, TRBD1 (6 bases). The germline V gene has CDR1 ENHRY and CDR2 SYGVKD. The CDR3 is 15 amino acids. V lost 5 bases and J lost 2, with 16 bases in between.

V gene TRBV29-1 combines with J gene TRBJ2-3; D might be TRBD2 (6 bases). V was clipped by 7 bases and J by 3 bases, with 17 bases between them. Germline V lookup: CDR1 SQVTM, CDR2 ANQGSEA. The CDR3 loop spans 14 amino acids. CDR3 protein: CSGESGVRTDTQYF. In nucleotides, the CDR3 is TGCAGCGGCGAATCGGGAGTACGGACAGATACGCAGTATTTT.

This CDR3 is CASRRGTDYGYTF. The DNA for the CDR3 is TGTGCCAGCAGGAGAGGGACGGACTATGGCTACACCTTC. The rearrangement links TRBV27 to TRBJ1-2; the D gene is possibly TRBD1 (5 bases). Germline V CDR1 and CDR2: MNHEY, SMNVEV (reference sequence). This CDR3 contains 13 residues. The V and J ends lost 6 bases and 3 bases respectively, with 11 bases between them.